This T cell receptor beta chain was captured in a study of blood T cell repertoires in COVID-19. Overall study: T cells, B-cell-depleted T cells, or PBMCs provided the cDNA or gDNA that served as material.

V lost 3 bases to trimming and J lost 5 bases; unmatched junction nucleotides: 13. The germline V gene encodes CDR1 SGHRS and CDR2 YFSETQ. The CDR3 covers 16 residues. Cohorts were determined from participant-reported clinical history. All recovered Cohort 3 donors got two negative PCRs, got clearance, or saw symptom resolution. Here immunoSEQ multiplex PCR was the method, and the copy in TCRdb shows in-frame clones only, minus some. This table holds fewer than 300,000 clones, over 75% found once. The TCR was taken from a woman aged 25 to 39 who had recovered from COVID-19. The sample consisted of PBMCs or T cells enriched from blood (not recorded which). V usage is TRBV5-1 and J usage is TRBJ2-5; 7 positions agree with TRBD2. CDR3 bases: TGCGCCAGCAGCTCCGAAACGGCGGGAGTATGGGAGACCCAGTACTTC. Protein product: CASSSETAGVWETQYF.